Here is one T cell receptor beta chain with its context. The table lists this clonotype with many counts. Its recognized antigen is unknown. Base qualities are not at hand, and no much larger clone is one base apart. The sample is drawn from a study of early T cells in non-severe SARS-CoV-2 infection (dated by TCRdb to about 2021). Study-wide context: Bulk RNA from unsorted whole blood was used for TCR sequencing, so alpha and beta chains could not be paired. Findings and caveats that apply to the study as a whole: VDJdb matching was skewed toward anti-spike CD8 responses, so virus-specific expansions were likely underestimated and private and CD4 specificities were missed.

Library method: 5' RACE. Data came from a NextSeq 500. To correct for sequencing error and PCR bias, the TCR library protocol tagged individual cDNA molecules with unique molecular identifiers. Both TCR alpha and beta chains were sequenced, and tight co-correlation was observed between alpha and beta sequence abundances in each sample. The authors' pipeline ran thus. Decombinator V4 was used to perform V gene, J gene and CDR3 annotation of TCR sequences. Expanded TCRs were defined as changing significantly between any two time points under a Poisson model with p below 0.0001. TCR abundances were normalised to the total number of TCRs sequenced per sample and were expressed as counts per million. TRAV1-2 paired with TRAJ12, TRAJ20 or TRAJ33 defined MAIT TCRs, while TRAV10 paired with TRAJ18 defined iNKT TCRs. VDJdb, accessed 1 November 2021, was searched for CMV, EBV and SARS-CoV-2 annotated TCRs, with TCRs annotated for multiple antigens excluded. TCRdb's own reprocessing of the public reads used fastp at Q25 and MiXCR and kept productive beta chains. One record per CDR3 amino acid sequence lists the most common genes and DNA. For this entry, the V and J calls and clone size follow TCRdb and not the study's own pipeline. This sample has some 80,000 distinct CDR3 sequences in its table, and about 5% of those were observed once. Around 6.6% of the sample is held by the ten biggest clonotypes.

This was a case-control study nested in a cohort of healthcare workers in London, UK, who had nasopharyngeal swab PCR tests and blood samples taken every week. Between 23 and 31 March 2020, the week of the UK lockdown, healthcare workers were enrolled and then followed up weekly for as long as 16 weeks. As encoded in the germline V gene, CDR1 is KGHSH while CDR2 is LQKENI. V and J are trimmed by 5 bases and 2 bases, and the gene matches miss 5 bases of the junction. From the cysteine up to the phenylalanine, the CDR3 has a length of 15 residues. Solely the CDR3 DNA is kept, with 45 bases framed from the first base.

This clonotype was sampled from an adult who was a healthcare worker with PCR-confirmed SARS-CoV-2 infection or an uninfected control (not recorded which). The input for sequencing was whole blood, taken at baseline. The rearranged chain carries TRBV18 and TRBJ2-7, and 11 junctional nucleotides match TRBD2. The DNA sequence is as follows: TGTGCCAGCTCAAGCAGTAGCGGGGGGGCCTACGAGCAGTACTTC. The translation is CASSSSSGGAYEQYF. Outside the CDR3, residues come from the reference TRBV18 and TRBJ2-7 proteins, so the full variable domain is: NAGVMQNPRHLVRRRGQEARLRCSPMKGHSHVYWYRQLPEEGLKFMVYLQKENIIDESGMPKERFSAEFPKEGPSILRIQQVVRGDSAAYFCASSSSSGGAYEQYFGPGTRLTVT.